Shown below are 9 T cell receptor beta chains from a single sample sequenced in a study of blood T cell repertoires in COVID-19. Profiling relied on immunoSEQ multiplex PCR, and the TCRdb table lists in-frame clones only, not all of them. Of just over 300,000 clones detected, 85% to 90% appear once; the ten largest clones hold 3.5% to 5%. Sequenced material: PBMCs or T cells enriched from blood (not recorded which). The receptor set was obtained from a man in his thirties or forties who had recovered from COVID-19.

The V call is TRBV28, the J call TRBJ1-2; the match to TRBD1 covers 8 bases. Trimming at V came to 4 bases and at J to 7 bases, leaving 8 bases not matched to a gene. The germline gives CDR1 MDHEN, CDR2 SYDVKM. The CDR3 consists of 14 residues. CDR3 DNA: TGTGCCAGCAGTTCCGAGGACAGGGCCGGTGGCTACACCTTC. Its translation: CASSSEDRAGGYTF.

There are a few counts of this clone. The chain uses TRBV7-8 and TRBJ1-4; 9 bases map to TRBD1. Germline assignment: CDR1 SGHVS and CDR2 FQNEAQ. The CDR3 sequence is 17 residues long. Unmatched junction bases numbered 8, after V lost 6 bases and J lost 0 bases. The CDR3 DNA sequence: TGTGCCAGCAGAGCAGACAGGGGGACTGCAACTAATGAAAAACTGTTTTTT. Amino acids: CASRADRGTATNEKLFF.

This chain joins TRBV5-1 and TRBJ2-1, with D possibly matching TRBD2 (6 bases). Germline V gene lookup returns CDR1 SGHRS and CDR2 YFSETQ. The V gene lost 4 bases and the J gene lost 10 bases, with 9 bases spanning the gap. The CDR3 is 11 residues long. The CDR3: CASSDGGEQFF. CDR3 nucleotides: TGCGCCAGCAGCGATGGGGGGGAGCAGTTCTTC.

The chain recombines TRBV6-6 with TRBJ2-2, with D perhaps TRBD2 (6 bases). Germline loops: CDR1 MNHNY, CDR2 SVGAGI (reference sequence). The CDR3 contains 14 residues. V was shortened by 4 bases and J by 4 bases, with 10 bases between the two germline ends. The CDR3 spells CASSSERATGELFF. The CDR3 DNA reads TGTGCCAGCAGTTCAGAGCGGGCCACCGGGGAGCTGTTTTTT.

This rearrangement joins TRBV5-1 to TRBJ2-7; the D gene is possibly TRBD1 (6 bases). CDR3 length: 15 amino acids. CDR1 is SGHRS and CDR2 is YFSETQ in the germline V gene. V was cut by 0 bases and J by 7 bases, with 17 bases left in between. The CDR3 loop reads CASSLELGGSGEQYF. CDR3 nucleotides: TGCGCCAGCAGCTTGGAGCTAGGGGGATCCGGGGAGCAGTACTTC. Using reference TRBV5-1 and TRBJ2-7 for the parts outside the CDR3, the full variable domain is KAGVTQTPRYLIKTRGQQVTLSCSPISGHRSVSWYQQTPGQGLQFLFEYFSETQRNKGNFPGRFSGRQFSNSRSEMNVSTLELGDSALYLCASSLELGGSGEQYFGPGTRLTVT.

The rearrangement links TRBV24-1 to TRBJ2-3, with D perhaps matching TRBD1 (6 bases). Trimming took off 4 bases at V and 3 bases at J, with 16 bases between the two ends. This CDR3 contains 16 residues. Germline CDR1 is KGHDR and CDR2 is SFDVKD. CDR3 region: CATSEHIRGGTDTQYF. CDR3 nucleotide sequence: TGTGCCACCAGTGAACATATCAGGGGTGGGACAGATACGCAGTATTTT.

The genes are TRBV6-5 and TRBJ1-1, with D hard to call. Trimming pared 8 bases from V and 2 bases from J, leaving 15 bases between. The germline V gene has CDR1 MNHEY and CDR2 SVGAGI. The length of the CDR3 is 14 residues. Written as DNA, the CDR3 is TGTGCCAGCTCCTTCCGGTGGTCCAACACTGAAGCTTTCTTT. It encodes CASSFRWSNTEAFF.

The rearrangement uses TRBV24-1 and TRBJ1-2; no definite D call. Germline V CDR1 and CDR2: KGHDR, SFDVKD. Trimming removed 1 base from V and 6 bases from J, with 8 bases in between. The CDR3 is 13 amino acids. The CDR3 loop reads CATSDLWQDGYTF. Here the CDR3 DNA reads TGTGCCACCAGTGATTTATGGCAGGATGGCTACACCTTC.

CDR3 in amino acids: CASTEAGARYTEAFF. The CDR3 nucleotides read TGTGCCAGCACCGAGGCAGGGGCGAGGTACACTGAAGCTTTCTTT. This chain uses TRBV28 with TRBJ1-1, with a tentative D call TRBD1 (6 bases). Trimming pared 7 bases from V and 3 bases from J, leaving 18 bases between. CDR3 length equals 15 residues. Germline CDR1 MDHEN, CDR2 SYDVKM.